The subject of this entry is one T cell receptor (beta chain). The entry originates in a study of CD8 T cells in Susac syndrome. V was trimmed by 0 bases and J by 1 base, leaving 13 bases between them. The germline V gene encodes CDR1 MGHRA and CDR2 YSYEKL. The CDR3 spans 17 residues. The sequenced target, TCR beta, came from blood CD8+ and CD4+ T cells. Each multiple sclerosis control was a treatment-naive patient with relapsing-remitting disease that was either stable or active. Isolation of CD8+ and CD4+ T cells was performed negatively, whereas enrichment of TEMRA cells was done by FACS. Random hexamers were used to reverse transcribe 0.5 to 1 ug of RNA. Amplification of TCR beta CDR3 by immunoSEQ multiplex PCR spanned 54 Vbeta and 13 Jbeta. One entry per CDR3 protein, called by TCRdb with MiXCR from the immunoSEQ multiplex PCR reads. The table records about 400,000 distinct CDR3 sequences, more than 80% of them present only once.

Sequenced sample: CD8+ T cells from PBMCs. This chain joins TRBV4-1 and TRBJ2-4; the D gene is possibly TRBD1 (5 bases). This TCR derives from a human donor with multiple sclerosis. This CDR3 reads CASSQDHAGRAKNIQYF. In nucleotides, the CDR3 is TGCGCCAGCAGCCAAGATCACGCAGGGCGCGCCAAAAACATTCAGTACTTC.